This T cell receptor (beta chain) came from a study of T cell changes during pregnancy in multiple sclerosis. The assay was immunoSEQ multiplex PCR, and TCRdb's table has in-frame clones only and misses some. The data hold about 49,000 clones, with around 90% observed a single time. The sequence was collected from a female donor in good health, enrolled as a control in a pregnancy study. The sample consisted of peripheral blood, taken after pregnancy.

The CDR3 sequence: CASSQEEGGVFEAFF. The CDR3 DNA sequence: TGTGCCAGCAGCCAAGAGGAGGGAGGGGTGTTCGAAGCTTTCTTT. The chain has TRBV4-2 and TRBJ1-1, with D tentatively TRBD1 (5 bases). CDR1 is LGHNA and CDR2 is YNFKEQ in the germline V gene. CDR3 length equals 15 residues. V was cut by 0 bases and J by 8 bases, with 16 bases left in between.